The next 27 T cell receptor beta chains were all read from a single sample in a study of cytomegalovirus exposure and HLA in healthy donors. The assay was immunoSEQ multiplex PCR, and TCRdb's table has in-frame clones only and misses some. Of over 150,000 clones in the sample, 91% are singletons; the top ten hold 3%. The sample was PBMCs. These receptors all stem from a woman between 18 and 30 years old in good health and CMV-seropositive.

This chain connects TRBV7-6 to TRBJ2-1; the D is unclear. This CDR3 region has 12 residues. CDR1 and CDR2 (germline): SGHVS, FNYEAQ. With 0 bases removed from V and 7 bases from J, the gap between germline ends came to 4 bases. CDR3 amino acids: CASSLASNEQFF. The CDR3 DNA is TGTGCCAGCAGCTTAGCTTCGAATGAGCAGTTCTTC.

The chain combines TRBV5-8 with TRBJ1-6; possibly TRBD1 for D (6 bases). Germline V gives CDR1 SGHTS, CDR2 YDEGEE. The CDR3 consists of 15 residues. With 2 bases removed from V and 6 bases from J, the gap between germline ends came to 12 bases. The CDR3 DNA reads as TGTGCCAGCAGCTTAGGGGACAAAGCTAATTCACCCCTCCACTTT. Translated, it gives CASSLGDKANSPLHF.

V and J are TRBV13 and TRBJ2-1; 11 nucleotides align to TRBD2. The germline V gene has CDR1 PRHDT and CDR2 FYEKMQ (reference sequence). V shed 5 bases, J shed 3 bases, and the junction held 3 bases outside the gene matches. The CDR3 length is 15 residues. CDR3 DNA sequence: TGTGCCAGCAGCGACGGGACTAGCGGCTACAATGAGCAGTTCTTC. Its protein is CASSDGTSGYNEQFF. Using reference TRBV13 and TRBJ2-1 for the parts outside the CDR3, the full variable domain is AAGVIQSPRHLIKEKRETATLKCYPIPRHDTVYWYQQGPGQDPQFLISFYEKMQSDKGSIPDRFSAQQFSDYHSELNMSSLELGDSALYFCASSDGTSGYNEQFFGPGTRLTVL.

This clone was observed once. The genes are TRBV28 and TRBJ2-7; 7 bases are shared with TRBD1. The CDR3 is 13 residues long. Trimming cost V 3 bases and J 1 base; bases outside gene matches: 0. CDR1 MDHEN and CDR2 SYDVKM come from the germline V gene. This CDR3 is CASSLTGSYEQYF. CDR3 DNA: TGTGCCAGCAGTTTGACAGGGTCCTACGAGCAGTACTTC.

The chain combines TRBV5-1 with TRBJ2-4; TRBD2 agrees at 7 bases. The length of the CDR3 is 13 residues. V shed 2 bases and J 9 bases; nucleotides not matched to a gene: 5. Germline V CDR1 and CDR2: SGHRS, YFSETQ. The DNA for the CDR3 is TGCGCCAGCAGCTTTGGCGGGAGTAGCATTCAGTACTTC. Protein sequence: CASSFGGSSIQYF.

This clone has only one observation. The chain recombines TRBV19 with TRBJ1-2; D is possibly TRBD1 (6 bases). There are 14 residues in the CDR3. V lost 4 bases and J 4 bases, leaving 13 bases between the germline ends. Germline V gene sequence: CDR1 LNHDA, CDR2 SQIVND (reference sequence). The CDR3 nucleotides are TGTGCCAGTAGTAAGGACAGAGGGAGCTATGGCTACACCTTC. Its protein is CASSKDRGSYGYTF.

DNA for the CDR3: TGCGCCAGCAGCCAAGACAGGGGGTCTGGACAGCCCCAGCATTTT. Amino acid sequence: CASSQDRGSGQPQHF. V usage is TRBV4-1 and J usage is TRBJ1-5, with TRBD1 identical over 7 bases. This CDR3 is 15 amino acids long. J was trimmed by 7 bases and V by 0 bases; bases with no gene match: 6. Germline V gene lookup returns CDR1 MGHRA and CDR2 YSYEKL.

In nucleotides, the CDR3 is TGTGCCAGTAGTATAGGAGGGTTCCCCGGGGAGCTGTTTTTT. It yields the protein CASSIGGFPGELFF. V gene TRBV19 combines with J gene TRBJ2-2; maybe TRBD2 (5 bases). The CDR3 covers 14 residues. In germline, CDR1 is LNHDA, CDR2 SQIVND (reference sequence). The germline V and J ends were trimmed by 1 base and 6 bases, with 9 bases remaining between them.

This clone has a single count. The chain joins TRBV19 to TRBJ1-4; tentatively, D is TRBD1 (6 bases). CDR1 is LNHDA and CDR2 is SQIVND in the germline V gene (reference sequence). The CDR3 runs 14 residues. V lost 4 bases to trimming and J lost 3 bases, with 9 bases between them. CDR3 loop: CASSTGVPNEKLFF. The CDR3 DNA reads as TGTGCCAGTAGTACAGGGGTCCCTAATGAAAAACTGTTTTTT.

The chain couples TRBV9 to TRBJ1-1; TRBD1 aligns across 8 bases. Trimming cost V 2 bases and J 3 bases; bases outside gene matches: 3. The CDR3 spans 14 residues. The V gene's germline CDR1 is SGDLS and CDR2 YYNGEE. For the CDR3, the DNA is TGTGCCAGCAGCGTCAGGGGGCCGGACACTGAAGCTTTCTTT. This codes for CASSVRGPDTEAFF.

This clone was detected once. The chain couples TRBV9 to TRBJ2-4; TRBD1 matches at 10 bases. The CDR3 consists of 16 residues. Germline V lookup: CDR1 SGDLS, CDR2 YYNGEE. V lost 4 bases to trimming and J lost 4 bases; unmatched junction nucleotides: 8. CDR3 protein: CASSRRGQGGKNIQYF. The CDR3 coding sequence is TGTGCCAGCAGCAGAAGAGGACAGGGGGGGAAAAACATTCAGTACTTC.

V and J are TRBV6-4 and TRBJ2-1; the match to TRBD2 covers 7 bases. The junction had 12 bases not matched to a gene; V was cut back by 6 bases and J by 10 bases. There are 14 residues in the CDR3. From germline, CDR1 is MRHNA and CDR2 SNTAGT. CDR3 sequence (DNA): TGTGCCAGCAGCCCTGAGGCCCCCGGGAGGGAGCAGTTCTTC. Translated: CASSPEAPGREQFF.

This clone was counted a single time. The chain is built from TRBV18 and TRBJ1-5; 9 positions match TRBD1. CDR3 size: 15 residues. The V segment lost 4 bases and the J segment 7 bases; nucleotides outside the gene matches: 8. Germline V gene data show CDR1 as KGHSH and CDR2 as LQKENI. The CDR3 reads CASSQNRGQGQPQHF. In nucleotides, the CDR3 is TGTGCCAGCTCACAAAACAGGGGGCAAGGGCAGCCCCAGCATTTT.

This clone was counted once. The CDR3 region is CASSTSGDQETQYF. The CDR3 nucleotides are TGTGCCAGTAGTACCAGCGGGGACCAAGAGACCCAGTACTTC. The chain has TRBV19 and TRBJ2-5; 7 bases line up with TRBD2. The germline V gene encodes CDR1 LNHDA and CDR2 SQIVND (reference sequence). This CDR3 is built from 14 residues. With V trimmed by 4 bases and J by 0 bases, 2 bases remained unmatched.

This clone was seen only once. This chain uses TRBV4-3 with TRBJ2-2; 9 bases align to TRBD2. The germline V gene has CDR1 LGHNA and CDR2 YSLEER. The CDR3 runs to 16 residues. Trimming took 3 bases from V and 5 from J; bases not matched to a gene: 7. DNA for the CDR3: TGCGCCAGCAGCCAGGGTTCTAGCGGGGCGACCGGGGAGCTGTTTTTT. Translating gives CASSQGSSGATGELFF.

The V and J genes are TRBV5-6 and TRBJ1-3; 7 bases match TRBD1. The germline V gene has CDR1 SGHDT and CDR2 YYEEEE. V shed 3 bases and J 3 bases; nucleotides not matched to a gene: 6. The CDR3 is 15 residues long. The CDR3 protein is CASSSDRVYGNTIYF. CDR3 nucleotide sequence: TGTGCCAGCAGCTCCGACAGGGTCTATGGAAACACCATATATTTT.

The chain links TRBV21-1 to TRBJ2-7; the DNA was not used to check the table's D call, TRBD1. TRBV21-1 is recorded as a pseudogene. The CDR3 totals 15 residues. The CDR3 reads CASSPRDRVLRGQYF. CDR3 DNA: TGTGCCAGCAGCCCCCGGGACAGGGTTTTACGTGGGCAGTACTTC.

This chain uses TRBV7-6 with TRBJ2-7; D gene ambiguous. CDR3 length: 14 amino acids. The ends were cut back, 2 bases at V and 6 bases at J, with 14 bases in the middle. CDR1 and CDR2 from the germline V gene are SGHVS and FNYEAQ. DNA of the CDR3: TGTGCCAGCAGCTTACTAGTTTGGCAAGGCGAGCAGTACTTC. It is translated as CASSLLVWQGEQYF.

This clone was counted only a few times. The chain couples TRBV7-2 to TRBJ2-3, with TRBD2 matching over 11 bases. CDR1 and CDR2 from the germline V gene are SGHTA and FQGNSA. The CDR3 runs 17 residues. J was trimmed by 7 bases and V by 5 bases; bases with no gene match: 14. The CDR3: CASSPSTSGVGIYTQYF. The CDR3 DNA follows: TGTGCCAGCAGCCCCTCGACTAGCGGGGTAGGGATTTATACGCAGTATTTT.

The V gene is TRBV9, the J gene TRBJ1-3, with unresolved D. The CDR3 is 15 residues long. Trimming stripped 0 bases from V and 0 bases from J, with 7 bases between. Looked up from germline, CDR1 is SGDLS and CDR2 is YYNGEE. The CDR3 DNA sequence: TGTGCCAGCAGCGTAGAAAATCACTCTGGAAACACCATATATTTT. It specifies CASSVENHSGNTIYF.

The chain is built from TRBV14 and TRBJ2-7; the match to TRBD2 covers 8 bases. From germline, CDR1 is SGHDN and CDR2 FVKESK. V lost 4 bases, J lost 1 base, and 12 bases stayed unmatched. The CDR3 contains 17 residues. The CDR3 DNA is TGTGCCAGCAGCCTCCCCAGGGGCGGGGGGCCTTCCTACGAGCAGTACTTC. As protein: CASSLPRGGGPSYEQYF.

The rearrangement uses TRBV2 and TRBJ2-7; D perhaps matches TRBD2 (5 bases). CDR3 length: 14 amino acids. V was trimmed by 4 bases and J by 2 bases, leaving 12 bases between them. The germline gives CDR1 SNHLY, CDR2 FYNNEI. In nucleotides, the CDR3 is TGTGCCAGCAGTGGCTCAGCGGTAGCCTACGAGCAGTACTTC. As protein: CASSGSAVAYEQYF. The full variable domain, its missing parts supplied by reference TRBV2 and TRBJ2-7, is EPEVTQTPSHQVTQMGQEVILRCVPISNHLYFYWYRQILGQKVEFLVSFYNNEISEKSEIFDDQFSVERPDGSNFTLKIRSTKLEDSAMYFCASSGSAVAYEQYFGPGTRLTVT.

CDR3 DNA sequence: TGTGCCAGCAGTTCGGCAGGGGTCCCATTTCACAAAGCTTTCTTT. The encoded protein is CASSSAGVPFHKAFF. The chain recombines TRBV27 with TRBJ1-1, with D perhaps TRBD1 (6 bases). V was cut by 4 bases and J by 9 bases, with 21 bases left in between. This CDR3 is built from 15 residues. The germline CDR1 and CDR2 sequences are MNHEY and SMNVEV (reference sequence).

V gene TRBV5-1 combines with J gene TRBJ2-6; 9 bases match TRBD1. The CDR3 is 17 amino acids. Germline CDR1 SGHRS, CDR2 YFSETQ. After removal of 3 bases from V and 0 bases from J, the junction contained 4 bases not matched to a gene. The CDR3 sequence: CASSSGQGFSGANVLTF. DNA for the CDR3: TGCGCCAGCAGCTCGGGACAGGGTTTCTCTGGGGCCAACGTCCTGACTTTC.

The rearrangement uses TRBV7-8 and TRBJ2-1; D gene uncertain. This CDR3 is 12 amino acids long. Between the trimmed V and J ends, which lost 1 base and 8 bases, there was a span of 6 bases. Germline-derived CDR1 and CDR2 are SGHVS and FQNEAQ. In nucleotides, the CDR3 is TGTGCCAGCAGCTTAGTTGAGGATGAGCAGTTCTTC. As protein: CASSLVEDEQFF.

This chain connects TRBV7-9 to TRBJ2-7; D not certain. V lost 0 bases and J lost 2, with 8 bases in between. Germline V gene lookup returns CDR1 SEHNR and CDR2 FQNEAQ (reference sequence). This CDR3 region has 14 residues. CDR3 protein: CASSLAGQTYEQYF. CDR3 DNA: TGTGCCAGCAGCTTAGCGGGCCAAACCTACGAGCAGTACTTC.

The chain is built from TRBV5-1 and TRBJ2-7, with TRBD2 matching over 13 bases. This CDR3 is 16 amino acids long. The germline V gene has CDR1 SGHRS and CDR2 YFSETQ. Trimming took 5 bases from V and 1 from J; bases not matched to a gene: 6. CDR3 DNA: TGCGCCAGCAGATCGACTAGCGGGGGGCCTTCCTACGAGCAGTACTTC. This translates into CASRSTSGGPSYEQYF.